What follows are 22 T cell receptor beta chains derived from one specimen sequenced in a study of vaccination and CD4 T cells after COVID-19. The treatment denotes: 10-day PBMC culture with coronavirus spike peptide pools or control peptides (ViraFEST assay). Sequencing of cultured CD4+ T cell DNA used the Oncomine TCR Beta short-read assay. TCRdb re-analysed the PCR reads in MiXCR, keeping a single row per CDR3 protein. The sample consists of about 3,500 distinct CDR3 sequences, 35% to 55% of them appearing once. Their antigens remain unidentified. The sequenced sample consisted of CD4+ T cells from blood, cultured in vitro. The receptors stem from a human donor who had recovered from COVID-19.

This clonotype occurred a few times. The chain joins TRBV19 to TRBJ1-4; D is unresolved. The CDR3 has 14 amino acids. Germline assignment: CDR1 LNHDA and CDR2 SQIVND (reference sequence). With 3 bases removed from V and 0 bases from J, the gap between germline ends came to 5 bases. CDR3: CASSITATNEKLFF. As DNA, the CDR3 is TGTGCCAGTAGTATTACAGCAACTAATGAAAAACTGTTTTTT.

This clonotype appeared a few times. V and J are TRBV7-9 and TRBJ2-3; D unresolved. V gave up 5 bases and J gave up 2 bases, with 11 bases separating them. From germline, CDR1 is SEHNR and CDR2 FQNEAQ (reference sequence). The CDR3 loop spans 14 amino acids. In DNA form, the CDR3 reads TGTGCCAGCAGCCCCACCGCCACCACAGATACGCAGTATTTT. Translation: CASSPTATTDTQYF.

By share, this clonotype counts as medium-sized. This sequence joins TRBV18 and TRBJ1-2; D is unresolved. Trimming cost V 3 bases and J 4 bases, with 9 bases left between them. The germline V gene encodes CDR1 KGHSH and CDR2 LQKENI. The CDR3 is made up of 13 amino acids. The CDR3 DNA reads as TGTGCCAGCTCACCGCGGAGCCTCTATGGCTACACCTTC. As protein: CASSPRSLYGYTF.

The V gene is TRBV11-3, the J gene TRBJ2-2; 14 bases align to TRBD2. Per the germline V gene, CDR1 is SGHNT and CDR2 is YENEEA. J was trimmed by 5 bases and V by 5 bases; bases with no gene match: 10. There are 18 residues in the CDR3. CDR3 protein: CASSPGTSGGRRTGELFF. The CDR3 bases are TGTGCCAGCAGCCCCGGGACTAGCGGGGGCCGCCGTACCGGGGAGCTGTTTTTT. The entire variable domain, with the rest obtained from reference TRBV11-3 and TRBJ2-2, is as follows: EAGVVQSPRYKIIEKKQPVAFWCNPISGHNTLYWYLQNLGQGPELLIRYENEEAVDDSQLPKDRFSAERLKGVDSTLKIQPAELGDSAVYLCASSPGTSGGRRTGELFFGEGSRLTVL.

CDR3 DNA sequence: TGTGCCAGCTCACCAGCGGGCATGAACACTGAAGCTTTCTTT. Translated: CASSPAGMNTEAFF. The chain employs TRBV18 and TRBJ1-1; D call uncertain. The ends were cut back, 2 bases at V and 0 bases at J, with 7 bases in the middle. The CDR3 runs to 14 residues. From germline, CDR1 is KGHSH and CDR2 LQKENI.

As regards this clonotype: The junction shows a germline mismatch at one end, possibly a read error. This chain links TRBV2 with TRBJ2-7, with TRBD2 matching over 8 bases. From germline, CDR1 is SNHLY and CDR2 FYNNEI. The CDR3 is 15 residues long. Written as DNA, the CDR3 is TGTGCCAGCAGTCACCCTAGCGGGCCCTCTTACGCGCAGTACTTC. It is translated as CASSHPSGPSYAQYF.

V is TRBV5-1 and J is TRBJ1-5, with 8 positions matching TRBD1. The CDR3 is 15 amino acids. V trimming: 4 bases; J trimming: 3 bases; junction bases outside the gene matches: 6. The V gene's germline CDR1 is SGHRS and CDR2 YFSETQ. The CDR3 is CASSETGDPNQPQHF. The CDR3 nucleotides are TGCGCCAGCAGCGAGACAGGGGACCCCAATCAGCCCCAGCATTTT.

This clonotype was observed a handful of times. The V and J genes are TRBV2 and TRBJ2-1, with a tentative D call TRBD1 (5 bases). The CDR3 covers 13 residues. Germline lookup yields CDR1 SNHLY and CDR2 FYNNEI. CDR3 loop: CAAAGSPNNEQFF. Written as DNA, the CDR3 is TGTGCGGCTGCAGGGTCCCCTAACAATGAGCAGTTCTTC.

The CDR3 here is CASSLDGLSYEQYF. The CDR3 DNA reads as TGTGCCAGCAGCTTAGATGGGCTGTCCTACGAGCAGTACTTC. The gene calls are TRBV11-3 and TRBJ2-7, with D hard to call. The germline V and J ends were trimmed by 0 bases and 1 base, with 7 bases remaining between them. The germline gives CDR1 SGHNT, CDR2 YENEEA. This CDR3 spans 14 amino acids. The full variable domain, completed using reference TRBV11-3 and TRBJ2-7, is EAGVVQSPRYKIIEKKQPVAFWCNPISGHNTLYWYLQNLGQGPELLIRYENEEAVDDSQLPKDRFSAERLKGVDSTLKIQPAELGDSAVYLCASSLDGLSYEQYFGPGTRLTVT.

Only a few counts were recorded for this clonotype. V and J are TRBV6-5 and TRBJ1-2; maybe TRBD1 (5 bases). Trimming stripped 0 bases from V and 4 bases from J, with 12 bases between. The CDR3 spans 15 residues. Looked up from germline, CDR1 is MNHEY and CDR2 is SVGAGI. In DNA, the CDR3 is TGTGCCAGCAGTTACTCCCCGGGACGATTCTATGGCTACACCTTC. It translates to CASSYSPGRFYGYTF.

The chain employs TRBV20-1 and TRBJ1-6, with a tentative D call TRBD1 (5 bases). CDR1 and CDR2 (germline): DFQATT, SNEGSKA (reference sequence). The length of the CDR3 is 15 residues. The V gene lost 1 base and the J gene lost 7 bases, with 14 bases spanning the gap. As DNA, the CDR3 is TGCAGTGCTAGAGTCAGGCAGGGTTGGAATTCACCCCTCCACTTT. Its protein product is CSARVRQGWNSPLHF.

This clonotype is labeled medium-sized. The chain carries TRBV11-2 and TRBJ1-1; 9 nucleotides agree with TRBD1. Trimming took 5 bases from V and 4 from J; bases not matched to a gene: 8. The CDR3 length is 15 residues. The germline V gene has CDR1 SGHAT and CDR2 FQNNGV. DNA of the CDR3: TGTGCCAGCAGCCCAATGGGGACAGGGTTCACTGAAGCTTTCTTT. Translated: CASSPMGTGFTEAFF.

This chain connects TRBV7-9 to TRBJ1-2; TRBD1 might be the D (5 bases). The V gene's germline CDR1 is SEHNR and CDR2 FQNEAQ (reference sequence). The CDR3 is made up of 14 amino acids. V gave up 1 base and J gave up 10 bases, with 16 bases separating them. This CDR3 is CASSLDPGYPIYTF. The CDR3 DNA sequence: TGTGCCAGCAGCTTAGACCCAGGGTACCCCATCTACACCTTC. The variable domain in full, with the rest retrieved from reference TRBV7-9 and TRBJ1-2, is DTGVSQNPRHKITKRGQNVTFRCDPISEHNRLYWYRQTLGQGPEFLTYFQNEAQLEKSRLLSDRFSAERPKGSFSTLEIQRTEQGDSAMYLCASSLDPGYPIYTFGSGTRLTVV.

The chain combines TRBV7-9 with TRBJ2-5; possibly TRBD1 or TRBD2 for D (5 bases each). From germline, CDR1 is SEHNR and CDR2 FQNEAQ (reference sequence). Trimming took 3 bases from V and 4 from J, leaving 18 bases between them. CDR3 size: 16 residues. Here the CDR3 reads CASSLAPGLGRETQYF. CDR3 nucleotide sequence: TGTGCCAGCAGCTTGGCTCCAGGGTTAGGGAGAGAGACCCAGTACTTC.

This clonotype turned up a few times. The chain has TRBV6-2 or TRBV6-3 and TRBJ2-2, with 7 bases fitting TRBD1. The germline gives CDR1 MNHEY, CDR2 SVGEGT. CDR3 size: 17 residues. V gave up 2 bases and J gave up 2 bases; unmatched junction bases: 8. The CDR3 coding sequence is TGTGCCAGCAGTTACAGTCCCGGGACAGCCAACACCGGGGAGCTGTTTTTT. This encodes CASSYSPGTANTGELFF.

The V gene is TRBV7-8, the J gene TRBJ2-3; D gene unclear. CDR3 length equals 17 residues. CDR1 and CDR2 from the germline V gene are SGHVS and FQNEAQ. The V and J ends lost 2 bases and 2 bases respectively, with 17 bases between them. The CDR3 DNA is TGTGCCAGCAGCTTAATTTGGAGCCCGACATCCACAGATACGCAGTATTTT. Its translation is CASSLIWSPTSTDTQYF.

In DNA form, the CDR3 reads TGTGCCAGCACCCGCATGGGGGTGGGCGACTATGGCTACACCTTC. The encoded protein is CASTRMGVGDYGYTF. The rearrangement links TRBV6-2 or TRBV6-3 to TRBJ1-2; D may be TRBD1 (5 bases). The CDR3 is made up of 15 amino acids. Trimming removed 7 bases from V and 3 bases from J, with 18 bases in between. Germline V gives CDR1 MNHEY, CDR2 SVGEGT.

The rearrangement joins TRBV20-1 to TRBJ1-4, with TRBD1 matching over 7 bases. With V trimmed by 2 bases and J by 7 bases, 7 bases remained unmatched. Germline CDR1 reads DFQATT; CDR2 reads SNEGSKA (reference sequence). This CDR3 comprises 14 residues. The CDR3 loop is CSARSPTGVEKLFF. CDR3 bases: TGCAGTGCTAGAAGTCCAACAGGGGTTGAAAAACTGTTTTTT.

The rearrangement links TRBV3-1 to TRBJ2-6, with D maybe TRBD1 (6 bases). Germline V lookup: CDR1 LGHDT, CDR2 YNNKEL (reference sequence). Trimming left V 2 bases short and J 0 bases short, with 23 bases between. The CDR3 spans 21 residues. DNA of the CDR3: TGTGCCAGCAGCCAAAGGGTTGGACAGCGAGGATACGCCTCTGGGGCCAACGTCCTGACTTTC. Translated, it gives CASSQRVGQRGYASGANVLTF.

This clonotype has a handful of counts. The CDR3 DNA reads TGTGCCAGCAGCTTAGCGCTGCTAGCGCCCTACAATGAGCAGTTCTTC. This translates into CASSLALLAPYNEQFF. The J gene is TRBJ2-1, the V gene TRBV7-9, with TRBD2 as a possible D gene (6 bases). The CDR3 runs to 16 residues. Germline CDR1 and CDR2: SEHNR and FQNEAQ (reference sequence). V lost 0 bases to trimming and J lost 2 bases, with 11 bases between them.

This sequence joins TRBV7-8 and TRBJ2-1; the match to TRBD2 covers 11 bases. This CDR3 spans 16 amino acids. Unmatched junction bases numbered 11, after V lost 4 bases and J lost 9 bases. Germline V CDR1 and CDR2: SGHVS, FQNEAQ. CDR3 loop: CASSSKLAGATGEQFF. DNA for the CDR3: TGTGCCAGCAGCTCTAAACTAGCGGGGGCCACAGGTGAGCAGTTCTTC.

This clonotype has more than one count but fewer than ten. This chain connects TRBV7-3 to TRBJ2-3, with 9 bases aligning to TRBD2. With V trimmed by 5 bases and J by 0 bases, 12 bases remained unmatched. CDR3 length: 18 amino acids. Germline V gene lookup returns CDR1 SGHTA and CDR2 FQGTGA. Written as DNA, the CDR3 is TGTGCCAGCAGCCCCCGTGGCCCTAGCGGGACAAGCACAGATACGCAGTATTTT. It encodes CASSPRGPSGTSTDTQYF.